The T cell receptor (beta chain) under discussion was sequenced for a study of T cell changes during pregnancy in multiple sclerosis. Some clones are missing from TCRdb's copy, which holds only in-frame ones; the method was immunoSEQ multiplex PCR. The top ten clones hold 0.9% to 1.5% of a sample with tens of thousands of clones, 88% of them seen once. This CDR3 is built from 15 residues. CDR1 MDHEN and CDR2 SYDVKM come from the germline V gene. V lost 5 bases to trimming and J lost 3 bases; unmatched junction nucleotides: 8. The TCR was taken from a female donor with multiple sclerosis, enrolled in a pregnancy study. This specimen was CD4+ T cells from peripheral blood mononuclear cells, taken in the second trimester of pregnancy. The chain has TRBV28 and TRBJ1-2; the match to TRBD1 covers 8 bases. This CDR3 is CASSPWTGTDYGYTF. The CDR3 DNA follows: TGTGCCAGCAGTCCCTGGACAGGGACCGACTATGGCTACACCTTC.